This record covers a single T cell receptor beta chain. The sample is drawn from a study of cytomegalovirus exposure and HLA in healthy donors. With 60 Vbeta and 13 Jbeta primers, the PCR was carried out. Generated by immunoSEQ multiplex PCR, the TCRdb table keeps only in-frame clones and is missing some. The table has 150,000 to 180,000 clones, over 70% seen once; the top ten hold over 10%. Germline values: CDR1 SGHDT, CDR2 YYEEEE. The trim removed 3 bases at V and 5 bases at J, leaving 14 bases unmatched. The CDR3 sequence is 18 residues long. This chain joins TRBV5-6 and TRBJ1-2, with 12 bases aligning to TRBD1. This receptor was identified in a man aged 25 to 45 in good health and CMV-seropositive. The specimen sequenced was PBMCs. The CDR3 loop reads CASSSYRDRGLLRYGYTF. As DNA, the CDR3 is TGTGCCAGCAGCTCGTACCGGGACAGGGGGCTCTTACGATATGGCTACACCTTC.